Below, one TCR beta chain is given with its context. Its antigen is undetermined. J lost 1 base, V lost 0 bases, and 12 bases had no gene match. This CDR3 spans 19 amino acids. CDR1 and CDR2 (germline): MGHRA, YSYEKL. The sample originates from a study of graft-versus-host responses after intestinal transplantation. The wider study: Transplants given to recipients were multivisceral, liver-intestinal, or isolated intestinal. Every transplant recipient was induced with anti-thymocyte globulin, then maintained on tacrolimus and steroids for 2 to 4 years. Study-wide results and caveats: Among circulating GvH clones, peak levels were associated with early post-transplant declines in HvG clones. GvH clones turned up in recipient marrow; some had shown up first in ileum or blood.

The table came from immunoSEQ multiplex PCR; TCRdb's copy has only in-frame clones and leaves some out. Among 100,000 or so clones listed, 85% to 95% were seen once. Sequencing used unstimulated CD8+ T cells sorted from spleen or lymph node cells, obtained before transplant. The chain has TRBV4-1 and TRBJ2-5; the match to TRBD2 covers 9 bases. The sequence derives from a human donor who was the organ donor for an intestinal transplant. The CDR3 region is CASSQDQVVQAGGQETQYF. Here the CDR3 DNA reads TGCGCCAGCAGCCAAGATCAAGTTGTTCAAGCGGGGGGCCAAGAGACCCAGTACTTC.